This T cell receptor (beta chain) was sequenced in a study of T-cell memory formation after mild COVID-19. Broader study findings: A second wave expanding day 15 to 37 was CD4+-biased; contracting clones were balanced.

Per the germline V gene, CDR1 is SGHTA and CDR2 is FQGNSA. Deletions cut 4 bases from V and 6 bases from J, with 17 bases between. The CDR3 is 15 residues long. Constant-segment primers were used for 5'RACE, and the resulting TCR alpha and TCR beta cDNA libraries carried sample barcodes and UMIs. MiXCR, applied by TCRdb to the 5' RACE reads, yields one record per CDR3 protein. The table records about 250,000 distinct CDR3 sequences, approximately 19% of them present only once. This clonotype has ten or more counts. Its antigen remains unidentified. Material for sequencing was PBMCs or a T cell subset sorted from them (not recorded which). The chain has TRBV7-2 and TRBJ2-3; the D gene is possibly TRBD2 (6 bases). This clonotype was sampled from a man younger than 35 who had mild COVID-19 (a few samples of this study predate the infection). Cell type and time point are not known. CDR3 in DNA: TGTGCCAGCAGCTCCGTGGAGGGGTCCGTCGATACGCAGTATTTT. It translates to CASSSVEGSVDTQYF. Combining the CDR3 with reference TRBV7-2 and TRBJ2-3 gives the whole variable domain GAGVSQSPSNKVTEKGKDVELRCDPISGHTALYWYRQSLGQGLEFLIYFQGNSAPDKSGLPSDRFSAERTGGSVSTLTIQRTQQEDSAVYLCASSSVEGSVDTQYFGPGTRLTVL.